The clone carrying this TCR beta chain was found many times. What it binds is not known. The CDR3 contains 12 residues. V shed 6 bases and J shed 7 bases, with 9 bases lying between them. Germline-derived CDR1 and CDR2 are ENHRY and SYGVKD. The data derive from a study of CD8 T cells in ankylosing spondylitis. Study observations and caveats: Significant enrichment of disease-linked clones was reportedly seen in matched ankylosing spondylitis synovial fluid. Disease-associated clones were CD8+ and fairly uncommon in peripheral blood. Blood from ankylosing spondylitis patients appeared to carry a characteristic roughly 8-variant TCR beta motif.

TCRdb reprocessed the 5' RACE reads via MiXCR and lists one record per CDR3 protein. The repertoire holds 670,000 or so distinct CDR3 sequences, around 19% seen once, with about 20% in the top ten. The sample taken for sequencing was blood, either unsorted or a sorted T cell fraction (not recorded which). The source of this sequence is a male donor with ankylosing spondylitis. The V and J genes are TRBV10-3 and TRBJ1-4; D might be TRBD1 (5 bases). CDR3 nucleotides: TGTGCCATCAGCTCGGGGGGTGAAAAACTGTTTTTT. Protein: CAISSGGEKLFF.